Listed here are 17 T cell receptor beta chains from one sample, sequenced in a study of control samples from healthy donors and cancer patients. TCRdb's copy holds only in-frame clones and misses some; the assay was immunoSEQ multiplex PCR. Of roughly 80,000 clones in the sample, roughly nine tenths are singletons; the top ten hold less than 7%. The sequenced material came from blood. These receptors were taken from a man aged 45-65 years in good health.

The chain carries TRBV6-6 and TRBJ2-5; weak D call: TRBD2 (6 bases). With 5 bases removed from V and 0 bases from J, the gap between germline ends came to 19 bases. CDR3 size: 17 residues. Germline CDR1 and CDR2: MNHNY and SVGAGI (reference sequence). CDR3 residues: CASSGSFFAGHQETQYF. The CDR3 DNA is TGTGCCAGCAGTGGATCCTTCTTTGCGGGGCACCAAGAGACCCAGTACTTC.

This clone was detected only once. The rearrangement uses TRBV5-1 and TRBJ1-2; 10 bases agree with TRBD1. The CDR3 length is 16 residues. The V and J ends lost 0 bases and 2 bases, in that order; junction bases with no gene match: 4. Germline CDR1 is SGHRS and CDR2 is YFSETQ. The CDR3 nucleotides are TGCGCCAGCAGCTTGGACGGGACAGGGGACAACTATGGCTACACCTTC. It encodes CASSLDGTGDNYGYTF.

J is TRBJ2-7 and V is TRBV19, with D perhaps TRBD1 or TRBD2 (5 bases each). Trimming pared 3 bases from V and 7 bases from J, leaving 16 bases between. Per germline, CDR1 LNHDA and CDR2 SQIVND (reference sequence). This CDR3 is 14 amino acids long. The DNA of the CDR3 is TGTGCCAGTAGTATTCAACCAGGGAGAGGTGAGCAGTACTTC. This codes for CASSIQPGRGEQYF. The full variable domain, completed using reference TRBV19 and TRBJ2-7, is DGGITQSPKYLFRKEGQNVTLSCEQNLNHDAMYWYRQDPGQGLRLIYYSQIVNDFQKGDIAEGYSVSREKKESFPLTVTSAQKNPTAFYLCASSIQPGRGEQYFGPGTRLTVT.

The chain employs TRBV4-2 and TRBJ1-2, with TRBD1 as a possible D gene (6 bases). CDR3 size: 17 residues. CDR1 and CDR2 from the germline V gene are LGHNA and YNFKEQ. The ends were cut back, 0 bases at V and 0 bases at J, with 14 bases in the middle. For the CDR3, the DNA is TGTGCCAGCAGCCAAGATGACGGACAGAGAGCTAACTATGGCTACACCTTC. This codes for CASSQDDGQRANYGYTF.

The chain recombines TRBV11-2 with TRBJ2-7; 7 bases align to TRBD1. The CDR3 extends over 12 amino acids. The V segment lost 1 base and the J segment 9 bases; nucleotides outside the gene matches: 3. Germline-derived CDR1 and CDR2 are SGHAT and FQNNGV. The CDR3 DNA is TGTGCCAGCAGCTTAGGACAGGGCGGGCAGTACTTC. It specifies CASSLGQGGQYF.

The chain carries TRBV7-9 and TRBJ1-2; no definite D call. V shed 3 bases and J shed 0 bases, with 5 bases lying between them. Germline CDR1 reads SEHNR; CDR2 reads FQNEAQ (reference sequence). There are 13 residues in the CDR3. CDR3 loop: CASSFNANYGYTF. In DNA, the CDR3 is TGTGCCAGCAGCTTTAATGCTAACTATGGCTACACCTTC.

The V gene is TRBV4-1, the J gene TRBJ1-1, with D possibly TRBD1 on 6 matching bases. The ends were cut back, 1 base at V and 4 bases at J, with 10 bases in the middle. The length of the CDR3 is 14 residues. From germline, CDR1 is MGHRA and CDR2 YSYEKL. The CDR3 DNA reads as TGCGCCAGCAGCCAAGGGGGGGCGAGCACTGAAGCTTTCTTT. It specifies CASSQGGASTEAFF.

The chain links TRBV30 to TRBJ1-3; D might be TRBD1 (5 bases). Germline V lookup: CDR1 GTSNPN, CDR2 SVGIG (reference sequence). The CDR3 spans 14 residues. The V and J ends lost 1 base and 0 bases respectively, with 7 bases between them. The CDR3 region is CAWSATDSGNTIYF. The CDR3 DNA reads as TGTGCCTGGAGTGCGACAGACTCTGGAAACACCATATATTTT.

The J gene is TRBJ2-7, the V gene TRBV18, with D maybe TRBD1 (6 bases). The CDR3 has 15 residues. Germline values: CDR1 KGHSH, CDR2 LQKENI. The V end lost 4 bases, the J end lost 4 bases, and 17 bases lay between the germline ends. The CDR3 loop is CASSRPTGNLYEQYF. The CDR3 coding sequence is TGTGCCAGCTCACGCCCAACAGGGAACTTATACGAGCAGTACTTC.

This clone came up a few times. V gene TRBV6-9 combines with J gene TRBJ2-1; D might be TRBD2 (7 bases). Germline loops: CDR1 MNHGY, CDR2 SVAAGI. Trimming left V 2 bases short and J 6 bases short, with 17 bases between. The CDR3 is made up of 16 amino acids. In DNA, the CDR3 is TGTGCCAGCAGTTATATACGGGGGGCAGGGGTCAATGAGCAGTTCTTC. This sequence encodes CASSYIRGAGVNEQFF.

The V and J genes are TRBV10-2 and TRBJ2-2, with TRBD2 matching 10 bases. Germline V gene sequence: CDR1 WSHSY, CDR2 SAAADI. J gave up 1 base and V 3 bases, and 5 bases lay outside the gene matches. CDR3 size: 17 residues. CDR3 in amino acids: CASSDPLAGENTGELFF. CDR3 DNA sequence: TGCGCCAGCAGTGACCCCCTAGCGGGGGAGAACACCGGGGAGCTGTTTTTT.

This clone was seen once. Here the CDR3 reads CASSSPGRNGQPQHF. The CDR3 nucleotides read TGTGCCAGCAGCTCCCCGGGGCGGAATGGTCAGCCCCAGCATTTT. This chain uses TRBV6-6 with TRBJ1-5, with D possibly being TRBD1 (5 bases). The CDR3 contains 15 residues. Germline values: CDR1 MNHNY, CDR2 SVGAGI (reference sequence). Trimming left V 6 bases short and J 6 bases short, with 18 bases between.

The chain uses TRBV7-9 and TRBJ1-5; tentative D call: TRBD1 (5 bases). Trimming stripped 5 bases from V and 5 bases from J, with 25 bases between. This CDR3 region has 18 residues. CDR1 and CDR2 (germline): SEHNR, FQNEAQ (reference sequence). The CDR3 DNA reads TGTGCCAGCAGCGCCAACGGACATGGGGTTCTAGGTCATCAGCCCCAGCATTTT. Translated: CASSANGHGVLGHQPQHF.

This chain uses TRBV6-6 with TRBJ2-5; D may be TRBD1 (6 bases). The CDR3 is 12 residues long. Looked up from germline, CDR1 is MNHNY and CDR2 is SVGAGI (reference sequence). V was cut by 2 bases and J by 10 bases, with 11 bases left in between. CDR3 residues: CASSYATGSQYF. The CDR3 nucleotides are TGTGCCAGCAGTTACGCAACAGGGAGCCAGTACTTC.

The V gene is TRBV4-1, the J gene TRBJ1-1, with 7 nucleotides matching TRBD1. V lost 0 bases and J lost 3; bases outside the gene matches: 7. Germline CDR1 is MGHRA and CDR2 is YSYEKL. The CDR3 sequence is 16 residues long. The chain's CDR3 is CASSQDREGADTEAFF. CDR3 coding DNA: TGCGCCAGCAGCCAAGATCGGGAGGGGGCGGACACTGAAGCTTTCTTT.

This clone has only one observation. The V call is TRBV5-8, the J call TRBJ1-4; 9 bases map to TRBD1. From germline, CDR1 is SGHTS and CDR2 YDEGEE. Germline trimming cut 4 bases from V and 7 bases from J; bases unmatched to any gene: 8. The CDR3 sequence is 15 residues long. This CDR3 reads CASSGGQGAFEKLFF. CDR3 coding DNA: TGTGCCAGCAGCGGGGGACAGGGAGCTTTTGAAAAACTGTTTTTT.

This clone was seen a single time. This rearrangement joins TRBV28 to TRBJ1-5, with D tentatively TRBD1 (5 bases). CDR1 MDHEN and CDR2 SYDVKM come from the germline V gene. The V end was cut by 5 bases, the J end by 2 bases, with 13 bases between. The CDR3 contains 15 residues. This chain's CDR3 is CASSGDGLGNQPQHF. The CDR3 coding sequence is TGTGCCAGCAGTGGGGACGGGCTCGGCAATCAGCCCCAGCATTTT.